This TCR beta chain emerged from a study of T cell repertoires in cytomegalovirus infection. Study in general: Shared public TCR beta signatures pointed to both CMV infection and a matching HLA type.

TCRdb analysed the reads with MiXCR anew, one entry per CDR3 protein. The sample carries about 450,000 distinct CDR3 sequences, approximately 31% recorded once. Study results and limitations: CMV carriers with the relevant HLA were identified by cumulative public TCR beta family frequency. The response measured ex vivo was dominated by TCR beta clonotypes (HLA-C-restricted and CMV-specific).

Points on this clonotype: Its antigen is as yet unknown.

Germline V gene data show CDR1 as SGHVS and CDR2 as FQNEAQ. CDR3 length: 18 residues. Germline trimming cut 6 bases from V and 5 bases from J; bases unmatched to any gene: 18. Material for sequencing was PBMCs. The chain joins TRBV7-8 to TRBJ1-1, with 10 positions matching TRBD1. This receptor was taken from a human donor in good health (CMV status not recorded). Some clones in this sample may be carry-over from other donors' samples. The CDR3 DNA reads TGTGCCAGCAGGCCACGGCCGGGACAGGGGAGCGTTGGGACTGAAGCTTTCTTT. Protein: CASRPRPGQGSVGTEAFF. The full variable domain, its missing parts supplied by reference TRBV7-8 and TRBJ1-1, is GAGVSQSPRYKVAKRGQDVALRCDPISGHVSLFWYQQALGQGPEFLTYFQNEAQLDKSGLPSDRFFAERPEGSVSTLKIQRTQQEDSAVYLCASRPRPGQGSVGTEAFFGQGTRLTVV.